The present T cell receptor (beta chain) was sequenced within a study of T cells expressing NK-cell markers. For the study at large: Beta-chain profiling covered CD3+CD56+NKG2C+, CD3+CD56+NKG2C- and CD3+CD56-NKG2C+ sorted subsets. Out of eight donors sequenced, seven tested HCMV-seropositive and the remaining one seronegative. Points from the study as a whole: In a few donors, dominant clonotypes made up about 25-60.1% of CD3+CD56-NKG2C+ cells. The share of CD8+ T cells held by dominant NKG2C+ clonotypes was roughly 1.0-8% in several donors.

A note on this clonotype: No antigen is known for it.

Using the 5' RACE reads, TCRdb records one entry per CDR3 protein without DNA. The sample is made up of about 460,000 distinct CDR3 sequences, and the top ten hold around 1.4% of it. The TCR comes from a woman aged 50 to 60 in good health. What was sequenced was blood T cells: a sorted CD56 or NKG2C T cell subset, CD4+ or CD8+ T cells, or bulk PBMC T cells (not recorded which).

CDR3: CASSPRGGRGDEQFF. The chain joins TRBV9 to TRBJ2-1; lacking DNA, the TRBD1 call made by TCRdb goes unchecked. The CDR3 consists of 15 residues. Germline values: CDR1 SGDLS, CDR2 YYNGEE. Variable domain in full (rest from reference TRBV9 and TRBJ2-1): DSGVTQTPKHLITATGQRVTLRCSPRSGDLSVYWYQQSLDQGLQFLIQYYNGEERAKGNILERFSAQQFPDLHSELNLSSLELGDSALYFCASSPRGGRGDEQFFGPGTRLTVL.